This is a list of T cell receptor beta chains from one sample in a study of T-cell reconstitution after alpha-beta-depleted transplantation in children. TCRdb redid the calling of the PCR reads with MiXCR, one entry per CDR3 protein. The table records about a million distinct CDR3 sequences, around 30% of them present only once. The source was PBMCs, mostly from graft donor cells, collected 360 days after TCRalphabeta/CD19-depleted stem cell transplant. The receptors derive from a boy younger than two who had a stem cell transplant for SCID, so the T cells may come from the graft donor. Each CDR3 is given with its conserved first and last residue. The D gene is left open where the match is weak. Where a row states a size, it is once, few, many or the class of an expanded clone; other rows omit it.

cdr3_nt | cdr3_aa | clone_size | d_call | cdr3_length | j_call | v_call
TGTGCCAGCAGTTTTTTGGGGGGCAGGGGTGGCTACACCTTC | CASSFLGGRGGYTF | few | - | 14 | TRBJ1-2 | TRBV12-3/TRBV12-4
TGTGCCAGCAGCTTACTGGACGGAGCATACGAGCAGTACTTC | CASSLLDGAYEQYF | few | - | 14 | TRBJ2-7 | TRBV7-8
TGTGCCAGCAGTTACCTGGGACAGGGAGCGAAGACCCAGTACTTC | CASSYLGQGAKTQYF | - | TRBD1 | 15 | TRBJ2-5 | TRBV6-5
TGCAGCGTTGAAATCAGGGGTATATACGAGCAGTACTTC | CSVEIRGIYEQYF | few | - | 13 | TRBJ2-7 | TRBV29-1
TGCAGTGCTAGGGTGGTGAGCTATGGCTACACCTTC | CSARVVSYGYTF | - | - | 12 | TRBJ1-2 | TRBV20-1
TGCGCCAGCAGCTCAGGGGATATAGTAGCGGGGCAGTATTTT | CASSSGDIVAGQYF | - | - | 14 | TRBJ2-3 | TRBV5-1
TGTGCCAGCAGCGAGCTTGCAACTAATGAAAAACTGTTTTTT | CASSELATNEKLFF | few | - | 14 | TRBJ1-4 | TRBV12-3/TRBV12-4
TGCGCCAGCAGCTTGGCCGCAAAAAAAAGGGACTACTCAGAATTTGAAGAGACCCAGTACTTC | CASSLAAKKRDYSEFEETQYF | once | TRBD2 | 21 | TRBJ2-5 | TRBV5-1
TGTGCCAGCCGGGTGGGGTACGGAGATACGCAGTATTTT | CASRVGYGDTQYF | - | - | 13 | TRBJ2-3 | TRBV12-3/TRBV12-4
TGTGCCAGCAGCTTAGGGGGAACAGGGGTTTCCTTCTACGAGCAGTACTTC | CASSLGGTGVSFYEQYF | - | TRBD1 | 17 | TRBJ2-7 | TRBV7-2
TGCAGCGTTCTGGGGGGGGGTGACGGCTACACCTTC | CSVLGGGDGYTF | few | - | 12 | TRBJ1-2 | TRBV29-1
TGCAGCGCTAAAGAGGGGTACGAGCAGTACTTC | CSAKEGYEQYF | few | - | 11 | TRBJ2-7 | TRBV29-1
TGTGCCAGCAGTTATCGGTCGGTCTATGGCTACACCTTC | CASSYRSVYGYTF | few | - | 13 | TRBJ1-2 | TRBV6-2/TRBV6-3
TGCAGTGCTAGACCGTGGGGCTTACCCCTCCACTTT | CSARPWGLPLHF | - | - | 12 | TRBJ1-6 | TRBV20-1
TGCTGTGCTAGGAGATTCGGGACTAGCCTTCAAGAGACCCAGTACTTC | CCARRFGTSLQETQYF | - | TRBD2 | 16 | TRBJ2-5 | TRBV20-1
TGTGCCAGCAGCGATTGGACAGGGAGCTCCTACGAGCAGTACTTC | CASSDWTGSSYEQYF | few | TRBD1 | 15 | TRBJ2-7 | TRBV6-1
TGTGCCAGCAGCCTTTCCCGGGACTTTCTCACTGAAGCTTTCTTT | CASSLSRDFLTEAFF | - | - | 15 | TRBJ1-1 | TRBV7-2
TGCAGTGCTAGCCGGGACGCCCAAGAGACCCAGTACTTC | CSASRDAQETQYF | few | - | 13 | TRBJ2-5 | TRBV20-1
TGCGCCAGCAGCCCTGGACAGGGGGCCTTCTACGAGCAGTACTTC | CASSPGQGAFYEQYF | - | TRBD1 | 15 | TRBJ2-7 | TRBV4-1
TGCAGTGCAGTACTAGCGGGGGCACCGATTTACAATGAGCAGTTCTTC | CSAVLAGAPIYNEQFF | - | TRBD2 | 16 | TRBJ2-1 | TRBV20-1
TGTGCCAGCAGTTACACGATCGCGGGGGGCCTCCAAGAGACCCAGTACTTC | CASSYTIAGGLQETQYF | - | TRBD2 | 17 | TRBJ2-5 | TRBV6-2/TRBV6-3
TGTGCCATTGGGACAGGGACGTACAATGAGCAGTTCTTC | CAIGTGTYNEQFF | few | TRBD1 | 13 | TRBJ2-1 | TRBV10-3
TGTGCCAGCAGCGTAGGGTCGATGGATGCCTACGAGCAGTACTTC | CASSVGSMDAYEQYF | few | - | 15 | TRBJ2-7 | TRBV9
TGCGCCAGCAGCCAAGATTGGGACAGGGACTACGAGCAGTACTTC | CASSQDWDRDYEQYF | few | TRBD1 | 15 | TRBJ2-7 | TRBV4-3
TGCAGTGCTAGGGGGGTTCAGGACTTCAATAATTCACCCCTCCACTTT | CSARGVQDFNNSPLHF | - | - | 16 | TRBJ1-6 | TRBV20-1
TGTGCCAGCAGCCTCGGACAGGGTCAATATGAGCAGTTCTTC | CASSLGQGQYEQFF | many | TRBD1 | 14 | TRBJ2-1 | TRBV5-6
TGTGCCAGCAGCCACTTAAACAGGCTGTACACTGAAGCTTTCTTT | CASSHLNRLYTEAFF | few | - | 15 | TRBJ1-1 | TRBV11-2